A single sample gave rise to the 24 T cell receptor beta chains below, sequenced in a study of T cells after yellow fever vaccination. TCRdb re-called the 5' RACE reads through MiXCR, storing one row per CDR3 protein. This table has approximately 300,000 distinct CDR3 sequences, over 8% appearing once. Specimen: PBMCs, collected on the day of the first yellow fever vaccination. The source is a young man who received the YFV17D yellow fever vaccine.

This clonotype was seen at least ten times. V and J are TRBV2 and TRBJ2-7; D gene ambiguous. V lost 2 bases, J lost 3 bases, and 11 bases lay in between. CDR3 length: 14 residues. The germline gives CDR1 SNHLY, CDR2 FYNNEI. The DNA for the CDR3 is TGTGCCAGCAGTGAAACGCGGCAGATCTACGAGCAGTACGTC. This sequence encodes CASSETRQIYEQYV.

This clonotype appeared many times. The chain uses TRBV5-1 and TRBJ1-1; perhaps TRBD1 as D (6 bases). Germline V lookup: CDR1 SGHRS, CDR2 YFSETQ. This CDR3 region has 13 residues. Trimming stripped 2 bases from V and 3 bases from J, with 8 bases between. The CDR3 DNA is TGCGCCAGCAGCTTTACAGGGTACACTGAAGCTTTCTTT. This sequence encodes CASSFTGYTEAFF.

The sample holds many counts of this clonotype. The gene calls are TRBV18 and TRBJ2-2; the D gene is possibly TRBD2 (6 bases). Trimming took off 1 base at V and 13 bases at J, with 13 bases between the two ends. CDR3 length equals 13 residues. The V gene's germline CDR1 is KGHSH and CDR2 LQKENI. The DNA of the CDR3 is TGTGCCAGCTCACCACAGCCCGGGAGTGGGCTGTTTTTT. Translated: CASSPQPGSGLFF.

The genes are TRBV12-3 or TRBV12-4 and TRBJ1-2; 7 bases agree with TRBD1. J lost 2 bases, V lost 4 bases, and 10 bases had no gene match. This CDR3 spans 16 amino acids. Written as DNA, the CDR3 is TGTGCCAGCAGTTCGGGACAGTTAATACAAAACTATGGCTACACCTTC. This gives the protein CASSSGQLIQNYGYTF.

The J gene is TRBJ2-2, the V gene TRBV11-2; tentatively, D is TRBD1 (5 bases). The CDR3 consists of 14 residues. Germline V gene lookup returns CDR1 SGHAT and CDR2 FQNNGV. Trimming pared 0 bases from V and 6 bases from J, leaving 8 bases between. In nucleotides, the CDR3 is TGTGCCAGCAGCTTAGATGGGGCGCCCGGGGAGCTGTTTTTT. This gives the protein CASSLDGAPGELFF.

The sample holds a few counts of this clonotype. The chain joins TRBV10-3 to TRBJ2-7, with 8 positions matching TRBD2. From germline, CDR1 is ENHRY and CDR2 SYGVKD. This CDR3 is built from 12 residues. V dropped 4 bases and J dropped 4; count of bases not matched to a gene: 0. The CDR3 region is CAISGGGYEQYV. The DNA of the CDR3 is TGTGCCATCAGTGGCGGGGGGTACGAGCAGTACGTC.

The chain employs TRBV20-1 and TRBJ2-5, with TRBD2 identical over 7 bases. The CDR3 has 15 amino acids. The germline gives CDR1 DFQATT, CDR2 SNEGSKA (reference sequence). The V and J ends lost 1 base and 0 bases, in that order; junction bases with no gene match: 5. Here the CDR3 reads CSARGRLANQETQYF. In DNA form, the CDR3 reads TGCAGTGCTAGAGGAAGACTAGCCAACCAAGAGACCCAGTACTTC.

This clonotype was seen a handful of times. The CDR3 DNA reads TGCAGTGCTAGAGACGTGGGACAGAACACTGAAGCTTTCTTT. Its translation is CSARDVGQNTEAFF. The chain employs TRBV20-1 and TRBJ1-1; D might be TRBD1 (6 bases). Germline CDR1 is DFQATT and CDR2 is SNEGSKA (reference sequence). Trimming removed 0 bases at V and 1 base at J, with 9 bases between. The CDR3 runs 14 residues.

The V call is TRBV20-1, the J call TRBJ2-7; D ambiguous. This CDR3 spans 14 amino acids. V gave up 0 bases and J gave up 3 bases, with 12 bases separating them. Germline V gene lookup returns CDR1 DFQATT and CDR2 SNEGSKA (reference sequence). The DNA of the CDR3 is TGCAGTGCTAGAGATCACGGCTCCCACTACGAGCAGTACTTC. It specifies CSARDHGSHYEQYF.

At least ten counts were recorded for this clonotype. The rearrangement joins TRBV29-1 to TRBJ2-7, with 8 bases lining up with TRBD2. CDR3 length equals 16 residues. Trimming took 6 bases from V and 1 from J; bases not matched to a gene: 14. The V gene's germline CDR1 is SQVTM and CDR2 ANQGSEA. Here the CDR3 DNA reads TGCAGCGTCGGGGGGGGGACTGGGGTCCCTTCCTACGAGCAGTACTTC. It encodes CSVGGGTGVPSYEQYF.

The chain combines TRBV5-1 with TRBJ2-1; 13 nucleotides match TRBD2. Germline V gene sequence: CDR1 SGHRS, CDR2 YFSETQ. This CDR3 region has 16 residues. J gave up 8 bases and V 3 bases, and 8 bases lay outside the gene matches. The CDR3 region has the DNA TGCGCCAGCAGCTGGCAGGGACTAGCGGGGAACGATGAGCAGTTCTTC. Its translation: CASSWQGLAGNDEQFF.

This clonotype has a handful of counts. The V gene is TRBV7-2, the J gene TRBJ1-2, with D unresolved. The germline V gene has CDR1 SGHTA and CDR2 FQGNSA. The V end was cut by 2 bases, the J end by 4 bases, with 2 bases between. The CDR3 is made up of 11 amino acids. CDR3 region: CASSLIYGYTF. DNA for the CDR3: TGTGCCAGCAGCTTAATCTATGGCTACACCTTC. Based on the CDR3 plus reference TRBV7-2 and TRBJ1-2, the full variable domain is GAGVSQSPSNKVTEKGKDVELRCDPISGHTALYWYRQSLGQGLEFLIYFQGNSAPDKSGLPSDRFSAERTGGSVSTLTIQRTQQEDSAVYLCASSLIYGYTFGSGTRLTVV.

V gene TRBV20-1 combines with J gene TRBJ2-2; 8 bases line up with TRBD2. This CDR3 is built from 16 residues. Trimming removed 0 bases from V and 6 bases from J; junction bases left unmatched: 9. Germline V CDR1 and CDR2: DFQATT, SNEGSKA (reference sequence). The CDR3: CSARDPGLGQSGELFF. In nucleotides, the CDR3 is TGCAGTGCTAGAGACCCGGGACTAGGTCAGTCCGGGGAGCTGTTTTTT.

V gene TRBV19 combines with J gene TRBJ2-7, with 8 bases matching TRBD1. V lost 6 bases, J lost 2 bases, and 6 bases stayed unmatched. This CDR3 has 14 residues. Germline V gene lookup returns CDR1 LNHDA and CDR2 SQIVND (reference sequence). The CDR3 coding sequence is TGTGCCAGTAGACCGCGACAGGGGACCTACGAGCAGTACTTC. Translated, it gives CASRPRQGTYEQYF.

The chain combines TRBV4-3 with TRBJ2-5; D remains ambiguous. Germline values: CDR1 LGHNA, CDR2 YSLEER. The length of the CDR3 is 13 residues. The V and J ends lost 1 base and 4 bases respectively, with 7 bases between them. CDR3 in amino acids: CASSQVWGETQYF. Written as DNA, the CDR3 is TGCGCCAGCAGCCAAGTGTGGGGAGAGACCCAGTACTTC.

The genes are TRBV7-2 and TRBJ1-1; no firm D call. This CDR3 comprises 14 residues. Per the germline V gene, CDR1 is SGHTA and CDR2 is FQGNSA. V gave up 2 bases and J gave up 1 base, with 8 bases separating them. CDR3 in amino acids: CASSLMQRNTEAFF. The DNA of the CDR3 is TGTGCCAGCAGCTTAATGCAAAGGAACACTGAAGCTTTCTTT.

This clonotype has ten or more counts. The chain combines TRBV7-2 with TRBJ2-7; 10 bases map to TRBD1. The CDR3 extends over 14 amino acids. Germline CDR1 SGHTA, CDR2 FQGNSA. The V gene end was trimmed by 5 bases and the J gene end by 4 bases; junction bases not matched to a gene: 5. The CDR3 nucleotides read TGTGCCAGCAGCGCGGGACAGGGGCGTTACGAGCAGTACTTC. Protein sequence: CASSAGQGRYEQYF. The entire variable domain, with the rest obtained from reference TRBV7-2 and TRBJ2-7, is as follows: GAGVSQSPSNKVTEKGKDVELRCDPISGHTALYWYRQSLGQGLEFLIYFQGNSAPDKSGLPSDRFSAERTGGSVSTLTIQRTQQEDSAVYLCASSAGQGRYEQYFGPGTRLTVT.

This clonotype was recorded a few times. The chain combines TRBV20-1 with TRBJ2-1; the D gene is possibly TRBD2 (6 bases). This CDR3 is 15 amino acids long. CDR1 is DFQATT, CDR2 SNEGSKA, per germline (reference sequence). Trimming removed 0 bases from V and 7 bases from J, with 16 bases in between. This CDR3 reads CSARDFGGAGNEQFF. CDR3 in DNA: TGCAGTGCTAGAGACTTCGGCGGGGCTGGGAATGAGCAGTTCTTC.

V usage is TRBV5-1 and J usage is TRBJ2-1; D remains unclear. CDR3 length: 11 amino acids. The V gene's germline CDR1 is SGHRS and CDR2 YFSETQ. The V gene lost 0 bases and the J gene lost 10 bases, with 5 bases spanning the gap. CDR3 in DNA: TGCGCCAGCAGCTTGGATTCGGAGCAGTTCTTC. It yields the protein CASSLDSEQFF. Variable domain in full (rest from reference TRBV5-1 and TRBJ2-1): KAGVTQTPRYLIKTRGQQVTLSCSPISGHRSVSWYQQTPGQGLQFLFEYFSETQRNKGNFPGRFSGRQFSNSRSEMNVSTLELGDSALYLCASSLDSEQFFGPGTRLTVL.

The CDR3 sequence: CASSFDENTGELFF. CDR3 bases: TGCGCCAGCAGCTTTGACGAGAACACCGGGGAGCTGTTTTTT. The V and J genes are TRBV5-1 and TRBJ2-2; the D is unclear. This CDR3 spans 14 amino acids. V lost 2 bases, J lost 1 base, and 6 bases lay in between. From germline, CDR1 is SGHRS and CDR2 YFSETQ.

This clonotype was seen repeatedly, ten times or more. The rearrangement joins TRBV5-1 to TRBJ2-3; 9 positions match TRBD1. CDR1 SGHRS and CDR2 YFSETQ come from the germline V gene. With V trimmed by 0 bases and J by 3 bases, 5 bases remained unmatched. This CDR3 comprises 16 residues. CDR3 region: CASSLASGQGTDTQYF. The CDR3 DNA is TGCGCCAGCAGCTTGGCCTCTGGACAGGGGACAGATACGCAGTATTTT.

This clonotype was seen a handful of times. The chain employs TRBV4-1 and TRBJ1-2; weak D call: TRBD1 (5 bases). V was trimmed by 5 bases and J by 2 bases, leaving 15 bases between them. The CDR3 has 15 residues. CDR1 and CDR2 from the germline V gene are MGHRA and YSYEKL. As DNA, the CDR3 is TGCGCCAGCAGCTCCCGTCGCGGGGCAAACTATGGCTACACCTTC. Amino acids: CASSSRRGANYGYTF.

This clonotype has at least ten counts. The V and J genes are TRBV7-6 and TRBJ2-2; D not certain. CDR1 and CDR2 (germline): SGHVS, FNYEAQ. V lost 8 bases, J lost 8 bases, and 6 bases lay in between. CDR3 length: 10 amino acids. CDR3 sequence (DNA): TGTGCCAGCCTCTGGGGGGAGCTGTTTTTT. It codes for CASLWGELFF. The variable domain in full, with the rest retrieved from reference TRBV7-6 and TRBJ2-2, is GAGVSQSPRYKVTKRGQDVALRCDPISGHVSLYWYRQALGQGPEFLTYFNYEAQQDKSGLPNDRFSAERPEGSISTLTIQRTEQRDSAMYRCASLWGELFFGEGSRLTVL.

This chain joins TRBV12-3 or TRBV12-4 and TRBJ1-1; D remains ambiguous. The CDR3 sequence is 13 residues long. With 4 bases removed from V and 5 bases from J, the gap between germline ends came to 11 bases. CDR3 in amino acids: CASSWGRKTEAFF. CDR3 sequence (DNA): TGTGCCAGCAGTTGGGGTCGCAAGACTGAAGCTTTCTTT.